These 18 T cell receptor beta chains were all obtained from the same sample, sequenced in a study of shared clonotypes between healthy human individuals. TCRdb's copy holds only in-frame clones and misses some; the assay was immunoSEQ multiplex PCR. The sample lists about 600,000 clones; 70% to 80% were seen once. Material: PBMCs. The source of these receptors is a woman aged 40-49 years in good health. Some clones in this sample may be carry-over from other donors' samples.

As regards this clone: The junction shows a germline mismatch at one end, possibly a read error. V gene TRBV5-1 combines with J gene TRBJ2-7; 10 nucleotides line up with TRBD1. The CDR3 length is 15 residues. The germline V gene has CDR1 SGHRS and CDR2 YFSETQ. The CDR3 DNA reads as TGCGCCAACAGCTTTCAGGGACAGGGGCATAGCGAGCAGTACTTC. Residues: CANSFQGQGHSEQYF.

The rearrangement joins TRBV4-1 to TRBJ2-7; 9 nucleotides agree with TRBD1. The CDR3 totals 15 residues. V shed 1 base, J shed 5 bases, and the junction held 6 bases outside the gene matches. Germline V gene lookup returns CDR1 MGHRA and CDR2 YSYEKL. The CDR3 bases are TGCGCCAGCAGCCAAGGCGGGACAGGGTGGGACGAGCAGTACTTC. Amino acid sequence: CASSQGGTGWDEQYF.

The chain links TRBV28 to TRBJ2-1, with D unresolved. V dropped 5 bases and J dropped 7 bases, with 9 bases sitting between them. Germline values: CDR1 MDHEN, CDR2 SYDVKM. The CDR3 totals 12 residues. CDR3 DNA sequence: TGTGCCAGCAGTCCTCGTTTAAATGAGCAGTTCTTC. Its translation: CASSPRLNEQFF. Looking up the rest from reference TRBV28 and TRBJ2-1 gives the full variable domain: DVKVTQSSRYLVKRTGEKVFLECVQDMDHENMFWYRQDPGLGLRLIYFSYDVKMKEKGDIPEGYSVSREKKERFSLILESASTNQTSMYLCASSPRLNEQFFGPGTRLTVL.

The V and J genes are TRBV7-9 and TRBJ2-1, with 9 bases aligning to TRBD2. Germline V CDR1 and CDR2: SEHNR, FQNEAQ (reference sequence). The length of the CDR3 is 15 residues. After removal of 3 bases from V and 9 bases from J, the junction contained 9 bases not matched to a gene. DNA of the CDR3: TGTGCCAGCAGCTTCCCTAGCGGGACTTCGCGTGAGCAGTTCTTC. This sequence encodes CASSFPSGTSREQFF.

This clone was detected only once. J is TRBJ1-2 and V is TRBV7-9; D perhaps matches TRBD1 (5 bases). The germline V gene has CDR1 SEHNR and CDR2 FQNEAQ (reference sequence). Trimming removed 5 bases at V and 3 bases at J, with 16 bases between. The CDR3 sequence is 15 residues long. CDR3 nucleotide sequence: TGTGCCAGCAGCCCACCGGGGACTGTTGACTATGGCTACACCTTC. Protein sequence: CASSPPGTVDYGYTF.

The sample holds a few counts of this clone. This sequence joins TRBV29-1 and TRBJ1-1; D gene unclear. Looked up from germline, CDR1 is SQVTM and CDR2 is ANQGSEA. The CDR3 loop spans 13 amino acids. V was clipped by 3 bases and J by 0 bases, with 8 bases between them. The CDR3 loop reads CSVEGQMNTEAFF. The CDR3 nucleotides are TGCAGCGTTGAGGGTCAGATGAACACTGAAGCTTTCTTT.

V and J are TRBV6-1 and TRBJ2-5; D call uncertain. This CDR3 is built from 12 residues. Trimming left V 9 bases short and J 3 bases short, with 11 bases between. In germline, CDR1 is MNHNS, CDR2 SASEGT. The CDR3: CASSMIKETQYF. CDR3 nucleotide sequence: TGTGCCAGTAGTATGATAAAAGAGACCCAGTACTTC.

This clone appeared a single time. The rearrangement links TRBV2 to TRBJ2-5, with 7 bases that match TRBD2. The CDR3 totals 14 residues. V gave up 1 base and J gave up 6 bases; unmatched junction bases: 5. Germline V gives CDR1 SNHLY, CDR2 FYNNEI. Here the CDR3 reads CASSEVAGSKTQYF. For the CDR3, the DNA is TGTGCCAGCAGTGAAGTAGCGGGTTCAAAGACCCAGTACTTC.

The gene calls are TRBV27 and TRBJ2-2; tentatively, D is TRBD1 (6 bases). Per the germline V gene, CDR1 is MNHEY and CDR2 is SMNVEV (reference sequence). CDR3 length equals 15 residues. Trimming removed 5 bases from V and 4 bases from J, with 14 bases in between. The CDR3 loop reads CASSPGTYFTGELFF. Written as DNA, the CDR3 is TGTGCCAGCAGTCCAGGGACATATTTCACCGGGGAGCTGTTTTTT.

The V and J genes are TRBV27 and TRBJ2-7; the D gene is possibly TRBD2 (5 bases). This CDR3 contains 12 residues. In germline, CDR1 is MNHEY, CDR2 SMNVEV (reference sequence). Trimming removed 7 bases from V and 3 bases from J, with 10 bases in between. CDR3 DNA sequence: TGTGCCAGCAAGGACTTCTACTACGAGCAGTACTTC. Translating it yields CASKDFYYEQYF.

This clone showed up just a few times. The V and J genes are TRBV2 and TRBJ1-2; unclear D gene. V shed 4 bases and J shed 5 bases, with 8 bases lying between them. CDR1 and CDR2 from the germline V gene are SNHLY and FYNNEI. The CDR3 is 12 residues long. As DNA, the CDR3 is TGTGCCAGCAGTGGAGAGACGTATGGCTACACCTTC. It encodes CASSGETYGYTF.

This chain links TRBV10-1 with TRBJ2-7; D tentatively fits TRBD1 or TRBD2 (5 bases each). V was clipped by 10 bases and J by 6 bases, with 19 bases between them. Germline CDR1 reads WNHNN; CDR2 reads SYGVQD (reference sequence). This CDR3 is 13 amino acids long. DNA for the CDR3: TGCGCCATCTCCGTCTGGGGGTATCTCGAGCAGTACTTC. This codes for CAISVWGYLEQYF.

The chain is built from TRBV2 and TRBJ2-7, with a possible D match to TRBD1 (5 bases). With 8 bases removed from V and 2 bases from J, the gap between germline ends came to 10 bases. CDR1 and CDR2 from the germline V gene are SNHLY and FYNNEI. The CDR3 runs 12 residues. The CDR3 DNA reads as TGTGCCAGCTCCAGGGCCGCCTACGAGCAGTACTTC. Protein product: CASSRAAYEQYF.

The V gene is TRBV7-6, the J gene TRBJ1-1; unclear D gene. CDR1 is SGHVS and CDR2 is FNYEAQ in the germline V gene. The V end lost 5 bases, the J end lost 1 base, and 5 bases lay between the germline ends. The CDR3 covers 12 residues. The CDR3 DNA follows: TGTGCCAGCAGCCCAAGGAACACTGAAGCTTTCTTT. Protein: CASSPRNTEAFF.

The chain combines TRBV5-8 with TRBJ2-1; possibly TRBD2 for D (6 bases). The CDR3 totals 15 residues. V lost 4 bases and J lost 7, with 18 bases in between. Per the germline V gene, CDR1 is SGHTS and CDR2 is YDEGEE. As DNA, the CDR3 is TGTGCCAGCAGCCAACGACAAAATGCGGGGAATGAGCAGTTCTTC. Translated: CASSQRQNAGNEQFF.

The CDR3 here is CSVRQGDNQPQHF. Written as DNA, the CDR3 is TGCAGCGTTAGACAGGGGGACAATCAGCCCCAGCATTTT. The rearrangement uses TRBV29-1 and TRBJ1-5; 9 positions match TRBD1. This CDR3 has 13 amino acids. Looked up from germline, CDR1 is SQVTM and CDR2 is ANQGSEA. V trimming: 5 bases; J trimming: 3 bases; junction bases outside the gene matches: 2.

V usage is TRBV4-1 and J usage is TRBJ2-7; 10 bases align to TRBD2. V dropped 2 bases and J dropped 1; count of bases not matched to a gene: 5. The CDR3 has 16 residues. CDR1 is MGHRA and CDR2 is YSYEKL in the germline V gene. This CDR3 reads CASSQLLSGRSYEQYF. As DNA, the CDR3 is TGCGCCAGCAGCCAACTACTTAGCGGGAGGTCCTACGAGCAGTACTTC.

V is TRBV27 and J is TRBJ1-1; TRBD1 might be the D (5 bases). The V end was cut by 5 bases, the J end by 5 bases, with 9 bases between. The CDR3 sequence is 12 residues long. CDR1 and CDR2 (germline): MNHEY, SMNVEV (reference sequence). In nucleotides, the CDR3 is TGTGCCAGCAGTCTCCGGGGGACTGAAGCTTTCTTT. Protein product: CASSLRGTEAFF.